The rows below give T cell receptor beta chains drawn from one sample of a study of regulatory T cells in long-lasting Graves disease. TCRdb recomputed calls from the multiplex PCR reads with MiXCR, one row per CDR3 protein. The sample contains 400,000 to 550,000 distinct CDR3 sequences, 15% to 20% of which appear only once. The data also belong to a second study, concerning T cells in Graves' hyperthyroidism and ophthalmopathy.

The sequencing used peripheral blood mononuclear cells (PBMCs), collected at new diagnosis, from a patient treated with antithyroid drugs. The receptors here all came from a young woman with Graves disease. Each CDR3 is given with its conserved first and last residue. A D gene is named only where the DNA matches it firmly. The size field is filled for only some rows; it gives once, few, many or a size class.

D gene,J gene,V gene,clone size,CDR3 DNA,CDR3 protein
NA,TRBJ2-7,TRBV7-9,NA,TGTGCCAGCAGCTCCCGGAACAGCTCCTACGAGCAGTACTTC,CASSSRNSSYEQYF
NA,TRBJ2-3,TRBV28,many,TGTGCCAGCAGGTCAGGGTATAGCACAGATACGCAGTATTTT,CASRSGYSTDTQYF
NA,TRBJ1-1,TRBV28,many,TGTGCCAGCAGTGGCGGCAGCCCTTCCCCTGAAGCTTTCTTT,CASSGGSPSPEAFF
NA,TRBJ2-3,TRBV7-6,NA,TGTGCCAGCAGCTTAGTAGCGTCCGGAGATACGCGGTATTTT,CASSLVASGDTRYF
TRBD1,TRBJ1-1,TRBV29-1,NA,TGCAGCTTCCGGGACAGCATGAACACTGAAGCTTTCTTT,CSFRDSMNTEAFF
NA,TRBJ1-1,TRBV10-1,NA,TGCGCCGTTTCCGCCGGGACCAACACTGAAGCTTTCTTT,CAVSAGTNTEAFF
NA,TRBJ1-2,TRBV10-3,NA,TGTGCCATCAGTGCGCTTCGGGGGGGGTATGGCTACACCTTC,CAISALRGGYGYTF
NA,TRBJ1-2,TRBV28,NA,TGTGCCAGCAGTTTATTAGCTAACTATGGCTACACCTTC,CASSLLANYGYTF
NA,TRBJ2-5,TRBV24-1,few,TGTGCCACCAGTGATCCCTCGGCAGGGCAGTCCGAGACCCAGTACTTC,CATSDPSAGQSETQYF
TRBD2,TRBJ2-3,TRBV28,many,TGTGCCAGCATCCGGGGGGGTAAGGGAGCAGATACGCAGTATTTT,CASIRGGKGADTQYF
TRBD2,TRBJ2-5,TRBV12-3/TRBV12-4,many,TGTGCCAGCAGGCCGGGAGGGCACGAGACCCAGTACTTC,CASRPGGHETQYF
NA,TRBJ2-7,TRBV10-3,many,TGTGCCATCAGAGAATCCTACGAGCAGTACTTC,CAIRESYEQYF
TRBD2,TRBJ2-5,TRBV28,many,TGTGCCAGCAGTTTATTGGCTAGCGGGACTGACCAGTACTTC,CASSLLASGTDQYF
NA,TRBJ1-1,TRBV7-8,NA,TGTGCCAGCAGCTTTGGACAGCACACTGAAGCTTTCTTT,CASSFGQHTEAFF
NA,TRBJ2-1,TRBV10-1,many,TGCGCCAGCAGTGAGTCACTAGAATCTCTCCATGAGCAGTTCTTC,CASSESLESLHEQFF
NA,TRBJ2-7,TRBV6-1,many,TGTGCCAGCACCGGTCTGGGTGACGAGCAGTACTTC,CASTGLGDEQYF
NA,TRBJ1-1,TRBV29-1,NA,TGCAGCGTTGAGAGGGAGAACACTGAAGCTTTCTTT,CSVERENTEAFF
NA,TRBJ2-4,TRBV7-2,many,TGTGCCAGCAGCTTAGGGGGGGCGTGGGCCAAAAACATTCAGTACTTC,CASSLGGAWAKNIQYF
NA,TRBJ1-1,TRBV6-4,many,TGTGCCAGCAGTTACTCGGTAATACCGAACACTGAAGCTTTCTTT,CASSYSVIPNTEAFF
TRBD2,TRBJ2-1,TRBV14,NA,TGTGCCAGCAGCCTCTCCCCCGGGACTAGTTATTACAATGAGCAGTTCTTC,CASSLSPGTSYYNEQFF
TRBD2,TRBJ2-3,TRBV30,few,TGTGCCTGGAGTTCCCAGGAGGGGACTAGGGTGTATTTT,CAWSSQEGTRVYF
NA,TRBJ1-3,TRBV5-1,NA,TGCGCCAGCAGCTCACTCCGGGCCACCAAGCAAGACACCATATATTTT,CASSSLRATKQDTIYF
NA,TRBJ1-2,TRBV28,many,TGTGCCAGCAGACTGCATAATAACTATGGCTACACCTTC,CASRLHNNYGYTF
TRBD2,TRBJ2-1,TRBV10-3,few,TGTGCCATCAGAACTGATAGGACTAGCAGGAATGAGCAGTTCTTC,CAIRTDRTSRNEQFF
TRBD1,TRBJ1-4,TRBV6-2/TRBV6-3,NA,TGTGCCAGCAGGAACAGACAGGGAGGTAATGAAAAACTGTTTTTT,CASRNRQGGNEKLFF
TRBD2,TRBJ2-3,TRBV7-2,many,TGTGCCAGCATGCACACCGCGGGAGTTGATACGCAGTATTTT,CASMHTAGVDTQYF
TRBD2,TRBJ2-5,TRBV7-6,once,TGTGCCAGCAGCCTTCCTAGCGGGAGATTTCAAGAGACCCAGTACTTC,CASSLPSGRFQETQYF
TRBD2,TRBJ2-7,TRBV5-1,many,TGCGCCAGCAGCTTGGGGAGGGGTCTAGCGGGAGCCTACGAGCAGTACTTC,CASSLGRGLAGAYEQYF
NA,TRBJ1-5,TRBV28,NA,TGTGCCAGCAGTAGGGGAGTTAGCAATCAGCCCCAGCATTTT,CASSRGVSNQPQHF
NA,TRBJ2-1,TRBV28,many,TGTGCCAGCAGTCGCTCAGGGGACGGGACTGCGCAGTTCTTC,CASSRSGDGTAQFF